This is a list of T cell receptor beta chains from one sample in a study of identical twins. Each CDR3 protein gets one entry after TCRdb re-called the 5' RACE reads with MiXCR. The top ten hold about 0.27% of the sample, which has 1.5 million to 2 million distinct CDR3 sequences, roughly 35% seen once. Sample: cord blood. The receptors were gathered from a newborn girl in good health. Each CDR3 is given with its conserved first and last residue. The D gene is left open where the match is weak. Some rows mark clone size as missing; the rest say once, few, many or name a class of expanded clone.

V,J,size,D,DNA,CDR3
TRBV20-1,TRBJ2-3,NA,TRBD2,TGCAGTGCTAGAGGGACTAGCGGGAGACATACGCAGTATTTT,CSARGTSGRHTQYF
TRBV3-1,TRBJ2-5,NA,NA,TGTGCCAGCAGCCAAGAAATAGTAGGGTCTTGGGGGACCCAGTACTTC,CASSQEIVGSWGTQYF
TRBV7-2,TRBJ2-4,NA,NA,TGTGCCAGCAGCCTGGATGTTCCAAACATTCAGTACTTC,CASSLDVPNIQYF
TRBV6-6,TRBJ1-2,NA,NA,TGTGCCAGCAGTTACGGGGAATCTGCTAACTATGGCTACACCTTC,CASSYGESANYGYTF
TRBV10-3,TRBJ1-2,NA,TRBD1,TGTGCCATCAGGGAGGACAGGAACTATGGCTACACCTTC,CAIREDRNYGYTF
TRBV28,TRBJ1-5,NA,TRBD1,TGTGCCAGCAGTCTCAAGTACAGGGGTCAGCCCCAGCATTTT,CASSLKYRGQPQHF
TRBV6-5,TRBJ2-7,few,NA,TGTGCCAGCAGTTACGAACAGGGAGGGCACGAGCAGTACTTC,CASSYEQGGHEQYF
TRBV29-1,TRBJ2-4,NA,NA,TGCAGCGCCTCCCCAACGATGGGAGCCAAAAGCATTCAGTACTTC,CSASPTMGAKSIQYF
TRBV7-9,TRBJ1-2,many,NA,TGTGCCAGCAGTTTAGGGACCGGAGCTAACTATGGCTACACCTTC,CASSLGTGANYGYTF
TRBV3-1,TRBJ1-5,few,NA,TGTGCCAGCAGCCAAGATGCCAGGGACCAGCCCCAGCATTTT,CASSQDARDQPQHF
TRBV5-1,TRBJ1-6,few,NA,TGCGCCAGCAGCTTGAACAGGGCCTATAATTCACCCCTCCACTTT,CASSLNRAYNSPLHF
TRBV12-3/TRBV12-4,TRBJ2-7,NA,NA,TGTGCCAGCAGTTCTAGAGCGGGCCTCTCCTACGAGCAGTACTTC,CASSSRAGLSYEQYF
TRBV7-9,TRBJ2-7,NA,TRBD2,TGTGCCAGCAGCCCCCGACTAGCGGGAGGTCATGAGCAGTACTTC,CASSPRLAGGHEQYF
TRBV20-1,TRBJ2-1,NA,NA,TGCAGTGCTCGAACGGGAGAGTTGTATGAGCAGTTCTTC,CSARTGELYEQFF
TRBV7-9,TRBJ1-1,once,NA,TGTGCCAGCATGGGGCCGAACACTGAAGCTTTCTTT,CASMGPNTEAFF
TRBV3-1,TRBJ2-5,NA,TRBD1,TGTGCCAGCAGTCCCGACAGGGGGCCGGAAGAGACCCAGTACTTC,CASSPDRGPEETQYF
TRBV6-5,TRBJ2-7,few,TRBD1,TGTGCCAGCAGTTACTCTTGGGGGACAGGGGGCTCCTACGAGCAGTACTTC,CASSYSWGTGGSYEQYF
TRBV4-2,TRBJ2-3,few,NA,TGTGCCAGCAGAAGCCCCACAGATACGCAGTATTTT,CASRSPTDTQYF
TRBV10-3,TRBJ1-5,NA,NA,TGTGCCAGCAGTTACTCAGGGAGGGTTCAGCCCCAGCATTTT,CASSYSGRVQPQHF
TRBV3-1,TRBJ2-1,NA,NA,TGTGCCGGCAGCCATTGGCCAATCTCCTACAATGAGCAGTTCTTC,CAGSHWPISYNEQFF
TRBV4-2,TRBJ2-3,NA,NA,TGTGCCAGCAGCCAAGATGGGTGGGCTAGCGGCACAGATACGCAGTATTTT,CASSQDGWASGTDTQYF
TRBV14,TRBJ2-3,few,NA,TGTGCCAGCAGCCAAGGGTCCGGAACGCCGGTCACAGATACGCAGTATTTT,CASSQGSGTPVTDTQYF
TRBV19,TRBJ2-5,once,NA,TGTGCCAGTAGTATAGATCGGAGCAGCAACAATGAGCAGTACTTC,CASSIDRSSNNEQYF
TRBV20-1,TRBJ1-4,few,NA,TGCAGTGCTAGAGATAGGTCGGGCAGGGATTATGAAAAACTGTTTTTT,CSARDRSGRDYEKLFF
TRBV20-1,TRBJ2-7,few,NA,TGCAGTGCTATTGACAGTTACTCCTACGAGCAGTACTTC,CSAIDSYSYEQYF
TRBV12-5,TRBJ1-1,NA,TRBD1,TGTGCTAGTGGTCGGACAGGGCCCACTGAAGCTTTCTTT,CASGRTGPTEAFF
TRBV3-1,TRBJ2-7,NA,NA,TGTGCCAGCAGCCAAGGGAAAGGCTACGAGCAGTACTTC,CASSQGKGYEQYF
TRBV3-1,TRBJ1-1,NA,TRBD1,TGTGCCAGCAGCCAAGACCGGTACAGGGGAACGGCTTTCTTT,CASSQDRYRGTAFF
TRBV6-5,TRBJ2-1,NA,TRBD2,TGTGCCAGCGCTAGCGGGAGTCTTAATGAGCAGTTCTTC,CASASGSLNEQFF
TRBV30,TRBJ1-6,few,NA,TGTGCCTGGAACCCAGGGGCAAATTCACCCCTCCACTTT,CAWNPGANSPLHF
TRBV12-3/TRBV12-4,TRBJ1-5,few,NA,TGTGCCAGCAACGGGGGGAGCAATCAGCCCCAGCATTTT,CASNGGSNQPQHF
TRBV7-2,TRBJ2-3,few,TRBD2,TGTGCCAGCAGCTTAGTGACTAGCGGGACTACGCAGTATTTT,CASSLVTSGTTQYF
TRBV7-7,TRBJ2-1,NA,NA,TGTGCCAGCAGCTTAGCAACGGGGGATGAGCAGTTATTC,CASSLATGDEQLF
TRBV7-2,TRBJ2-7,few,TRBD2,TGTGCCAGCAGCCCCCAACTAGCGGGGGCCTCCTACGAGCAGTACTTC,CASSPQLAGASYEQYF
TRBV12-3/TRBV12-4,TRBJ2-5,NA,TRBD1,TGTGCCAGCAGTAAACAGGGGGCAGGTCCCCAAGAGACCCAGTACTTC,CASSKQGAGPQETQYF
TRBV20-1,TRBJ1-1,NA,NA,TGCAGTGCTAGAGATTCGGGGTCCTCAACAGGTAACACTGAAGCTTTCTTT,CSARDSGSSTGNTEAFF
TRBV29-1,TRBJ2-7,many,NA,TGCAGCGTTGTAGGGGTCAGGAGCTCCTACGAGCAGTACTTC,CSVVGVRSSYEQYF
TRBV7-8,TRBJ1-3,NA,TRBD1,TGTGCCAGCAGACGGACAGGAAATGGAAACACCATATATTTT,CASRRTGNGNTIYF
TRBV27,TRBJ1-5,few,NA,TGTGCCAGCAGTTTTGTATTCCCGTATCAGCCCCAGCATTTT,CASSFVFPYQPQHF
TRBV6-6,TRBJ1-6,NA,NA,TGTGCCAGCAGTTACTCGATATCTTCACCCCTCCACTTT,CASSYSISSPLHF